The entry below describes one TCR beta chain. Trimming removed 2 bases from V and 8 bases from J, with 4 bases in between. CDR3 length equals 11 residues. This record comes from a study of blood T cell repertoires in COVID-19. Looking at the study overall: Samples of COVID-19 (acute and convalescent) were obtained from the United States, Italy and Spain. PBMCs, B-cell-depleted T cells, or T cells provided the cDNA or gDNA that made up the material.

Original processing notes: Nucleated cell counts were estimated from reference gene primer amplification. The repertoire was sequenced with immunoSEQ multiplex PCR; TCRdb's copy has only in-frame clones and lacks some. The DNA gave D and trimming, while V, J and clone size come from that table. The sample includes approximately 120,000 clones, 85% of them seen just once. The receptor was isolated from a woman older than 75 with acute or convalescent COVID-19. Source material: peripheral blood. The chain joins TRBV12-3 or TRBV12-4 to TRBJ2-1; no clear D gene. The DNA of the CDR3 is TGTGCCAGCAGTTTATGGCATGAGCAGTTCTTC. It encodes CASSLWHEQFF.